The T cell receptor (beta chain) described here comes from a study of blood T cell repertoires in COVID-19. The CDR3 is made up of 16 amino acids. CDR1 is MRHNA and CDR2 is SNTAGT in the germline V gene. The V end lost 7 bases, the J end lost 0 bases, and 15 bases lay between the germline ends. In the source study's methods: Nucleated cell number was recorded as an estimate derived from reference gene primer amplification. Measured with immunoSEQ multiplex PCR; TCRdb has only the in-frame clones, and not every one. From that table come the V and J calls and clone size; the DNA was used to work out D and trimming. The sample has 91,000 or so clones; about 82% are singletons.

Sequencing was carried out using peripheral blood. V usage is TRBV6-4 and J usage is TRBJ2-2, with D perhaps matching TRBD2 (6 bases). The sequence was collected from a woman aged 60-75 years in a cohort sampled during active or convalescent COVID-19. The CDR3 loop is CASTAEGGTNTGELFF. DNA for the CDR3: TGTGCCAGCACCGCGGAAGGCGGGACGAACACCGGGGAGCTGTTTTTT.